Sequencing of this TCR beta chain was carried out in a study of post-analysis software for immune sequencing data. Per germline, CDR1 SQVTM and CDR2 ANQGSEA. V was cut by 4 bases and J by 11 bases, with 18 bases left in between. The CDR3 runs 12 residues. Details on this clonotype: The antigen remains unidentified.

Study-wide results and caveats: Controls showed lower frequencies than patients for roughly 5 TRBV segments, and TRBV5-6, TRBV5-1 and TRBV20-1 were among these. Diversity measured as normalized Chao1 was significantly lower in multiple sclerosis patients than in controls.

The TCR beta cDNA libraries carried unique molecular identifiers. TCRdb passed the PCR reads through MiXCR, listing each CDR3 protein once. The sample lists 450,000 or so distinct CDR3 sequences, over 35% seen once, with about 12% in the top ten. The sample comprised blood. The TCR was taken from a girl aged 5 to 17 with multiple sclerosis. The gene calls are TRBV29-1 and TRBJ2-7, with D possibly called TRBD1 or TRBD2 (7 bases each). In DNA form, the CDR3 reads TGCAGCGTTGGACCCGGGCAGGGGGGGAAGTACTTC. This gives the protein CSVGPGQGGKYF.